These 32 T cell receptor beta chains share one sample of origin, sequenced in a study of shared clonotypes between healthy human individuals. Clones were sequenced by immunoSEQ multiplex PCR, and TCRdb holds only the in-frame ones, with some missing. The sample carries about 2.3 million clones, 85% to 95% recorded once. Sequenced sample: naive CD4+ T cells from PBMCs. Described subset: CD45RA+ positively selected. These receptor sequences come from a man younger than 35 in good health. Some clones in this sample may be carry-over from other donors' samples.

This clone was counted a single time. This chain links TRBV6-5 with TRBJ2-5, with D possibly being TRBD2 (5 bases). Germline-derived CDR1 and CDR2 are MNHEY and SVGAGI. The CDR3 runs 13 residues. V was clipped by 4 bases and J by 2 bases, with 8 bases between them. The CDR3 protein is CASSLGRQETQYF. The CDR3 DNA reads TGTGCCAGCAGTTTGGGGAGACAAGAGACCCAGTACTTC.

This clone was counted once. The CDR3 reads CASSSWTAQETQYF. CDR3 bases: TGTGCCAGTAGCTCCTGGACAGCACAAGAGACCCAGTACTTC. The chain combines TRBV19 with TRBJ2-5; a possible D gene is TRBD1 (6 bases). CDR3 size: 14 residues. The ends were cut back, 6 bases at V and 2 bases at J, with 13 bases in the middle. Germline V gene data show CDR1 as LNHDA and CDR2 as SQIVND (reference sequence).

This chain connects TRBV29-1 to TRBJ2-1, with D maybe TRBD2 (6 bases). The CDR3 sequence is 13 residues long. Trimming pared 3 bases from V and 2 bases from J, leaving 8 bases between. Germline CDR1 SQVTM, CDR2 ANQGSEA. The CDR3 sequence is CSVEGRTYNEQFF. The CDR3 region has the DNA TGCAGCGTTGAGGGGAGGACCTACAATGAGCAGTTCTTC.

The V gene is TRBV7-9, the J gene TRBJ1-2, with D perhaps matching TRBD1 (5 bases). This CDR3 has 12 amino acids. With 6 bases removed from V and 7 bases from J, the gap between germline ends came to 12 bases. Germline V gene sequence: CDR1 SEHNR, CDR2 FQNEAQ (reference sequence). Here the CDR3 reads CASRRDEGGYTF. Here the CDR3 DNA reads TGTGCCAGCAGGCGGGACGAAGGTGGCTACACCTTC.

V usage is TRBV6-6 and J usage is TRBJ2-1; D might be TRBD2 (6 bases). The germline V gene has CDR1 MNHNY and CDR2 SVGAGI (reference sequence). Trimming removed 6 bases at V and 4 bases at J, with 16 bases between. The CDR3 is 15 amino acids. The CDR3 here is CASRLPGLHYNEQFF. The CDR3 DNA reads TGTGCCAGCAGACTACCGGGACTGCATTACAATGAGCAGTTCTTC.

This chain joins TRBV11-2 and TRBJ2-1, with D possibly TRBD1 on 5 matching bases. Germline V gives CDR1 SGHAT, CDR2 FQNNGV. The ends were cut back, 5 bases at V and 0 bases at J, with 11 bases in the middle. This CDR3 is built from 15 residues. The DNA of the CDR3 is TGTGCCAGCAGCCTCAGACAGAGCTCCTACAATGAGCAGTTCTTC. This gives the protein CASSLRQSSYNEQFF.

This clone was seen just once. This same CDR3 is encoded by further DNA sequences in the sample. This rearrangement joins TRBV9 to TRBJ2-3; D not certain. Per the germline V gene, CDR1 is SGDLS and CDR2 is YYNGEE. CDR3 length: 14 residues. Between the trimmed V and J ends, which lost 3 bases and 0 bases, there was a span of 8 bases. In DNA, the CDR3 is TGTGCCAGCAGCGCACTGACTAGCACAGATACGCAGTATTTT. It yields the protein CASSALTSTDTQYF. The full variable domain, with the rest looked up from reference TRBV9 and TRBJ2-3, is DSGVTQTPKHLITATGQRVTLRCSPRSGDLSVYWYQQSLDQGLQFLIQYYNGEERAKGNILERFSAQQFPDLHSELNLSSLELGDSALYFCASSALTSTDTQYFGPGTRLTVL.

The chain joins TRBV2 to TRBJ2-7; D is ambiguous. This CDR3 has 12 residues. Germline loops: CDR1 SNHLY, CDR2 FYNNEI. The ends were cut back, 3 bases at V and 7 bases at J, with 10 bases in the middle. The CDR3 DNA is TGTGCCAGCAGTGACGGGCCCCGGGAGCAGTACTTC. This sequence encodes CASSDGPREQYF.

V gene TRBV11-2 combines with J gene TRBJ2-3; 9 bases line up with TRBD2. The germline gives CDR1 SGHAT, CDR2 FQNNGV. Trimming cost V 6 bases and J 0 bases; bases outside gene matches: 4. This CDR3 contains 15 residues. The CDR3 nucleotides are TGTGCCAGCAGGCGGGGGGGGGCTAGCACAGATACGCAGTATTTT. Protein product: CASRRGGASTDTQYF.

The rearrangement uses TRBV29-1 and TRBJ2-7; TRBD2 might be the D (6 bases). Per germline, CDR1 SQVTM and CDR2 ANQGSEA. Deletions cut 0 bases from V and 6 bases from J, with 12 bases between. The CDR3 length is 13 residues. CDR3 DNA sequence: TGCAGCGTTGAAGATCGGGTGGGGGGCGAGCAGTACTTC. Translation: CSVEDRVGGEQYF.

This chain links TRBV19 with TRBJ2-3, with unresolved D. From germline, CDR1 is LNHDA and CDR2 SQIVND (reference sequence). Trimming removed 4 bases from V and 4 bases from J, with 21 bases in between. The CDR3 is made up of 17 amino acids. The CDR3 DNA reads TGTGCCAGTAGTAAAAATAACCTGGACCTCGAGGCAGATACGCAGTATTTT. Its protein product is CASSKNNLDLEADTQYF.

Only a few counts were recorded for this clone. This chain links TRBV5-1 with TRBJ1-1; D remains ambiguous. Per germline, CDR1 SGHRS and CDR2 YFSETQ. This CDR3 is built from 15 residues. The V end was cut by 0 bases, the J end by 0 bases, with 9 bases between. As DNA, the CDR3 is TGCGCCAGCAGCTTGGTCACAATCATGAACACTGAAGCTTTCTTT. Protein product: CASSLVTIMNTEAFF.

The chain recombines TRBV19 with TRBJ1-3, with 10 positions matching TRBD1. Germline V gene sequence: CDR1 LNHDA, CDR2 SQIVND (reference sequence). The CDR3 contains 13 residues. J lost 8 bases, V lost 10 bases, and 8 bases had no gene match. The chain's CDR3 is CATADRGADTIYF. The CDR3 nucleotides are TGTGCCACCGCGGACAGGGGGGCGGACACCATATATTTT.

This chain connects TRBV4-2 to TRBJ1-5; unclear D gene. Between the trimmed V and J ends, which lost 0 bases and 0 bases, there was a span of 18 bases. CDR3 length: 19 amino acids. CDR1 and CDR2 (germline): LGHNA, YNFKEQ. CDR3 coding DNA: TGTGCCAGCAGCCAAGATAAGAGAGACGTCGCTTATAGCAATCAGCCCCAGCATTTT. This sequence encodes CASSQDKRDVAYSNQPQHF.

The chain links TRBV4-1 to TRBJ1-4; 9 nucleotides match TRBD1. In germline, CDR1 is MGHRA, CDR2 YSYEKL. The CDR3 length is 19 residues. The V segment lost 3 bases and the J segment 6 bases; nucleotides outside the gene matches: 17. The CDR3: CASSQYIPGQGGPYEKLFF. Written as DNA, the CDR3 is TGCGCCAGCAGCCAGTACATACCGGGACAGGGAGGGCCATATGAAAAACTGTTTTTT.

The chain combines TRBV6-5 with TRBJ2-1, with D unresolved. The CDR3 is 13 amino acids. The germline V gene has CDR1 MNHEY and CDR2 SVGAGI. V lost 4 bases and J 6 bases, leaving 10 bases between the germline ends. CDR3 DNA: TGTGCCAGCAGTTCGGGCCCTACCAATGAGCAGTTCTTC. This gives the protein CASSSGPTNEQFF.

The V and J genes are TRBV11-2 and TRBJ2-5, with 9 nucleotides matching TRBD1. V lost 5 bases and J lost 4; bases outside the gene matches: 11. The CDR3 consists of 16 residues. The germline CDR1 and CDR2 sequences are SGHAT and FQNNGV. The CDR3 region has the DNA TGTGCCAGCAGCGTTAAAGGGACAGGGATTACAGAGACCCAGTACTTC. Its protein is CASSVKGTGITETQYF.

The rearrangement joins TRBV28 to TRBJ2-7; tentatively, D is TRBD1 or TRBD2 (5 bases each). The CDR3 is 15 residues long. The germline V gene encodes CDR1 MDHEN and CDR2 SYDVKM. The V end was cut by 3 bases, the J end by 3 bases, with 15 bases between. In DNA form, the CDR3 reads TGTGCCAGCAGTTTGGGGCCCCTGGGGAGCTACGAGCAGTACTTC. As protein: CASSLGPLGSYEQYF.

The chain has TRBV6-6 and TRBJ1-2; D gene unclear. Between the trimmed V and J ends, which lost 4 bases and 4 bases, there was a span of 13 bases. CDR1 and CDR2 from the germline V gene are MNHNY and SVGAGI (reference sequence). This CDR3 contains 14 residues. DNA of the CDR3: TGTGCCAGCAGTTTTCCCCAGGCGTCCTATGGCTACACCTTC. As protein: CASSFPQASYGYTF.

J is TRBJ2-7 and V is TRBV7-3, with 9 bases aligning to TRBD1. The J segment lost 6 bases and the V segment lost 0 bases, leaving 9 bases of the junction unmatched. CDR3 length: 16 amino acids. Germline CDR1 is SGHTA and CDR2 is FQGTGA. The chain's CDR3 is CASSLTGGQGPAEQYF. DNA for the CDR3: TGTGCCAGCAGCTTAACAGGGGGACAGGGCCCCGCCGAGCAGTACTTC. Using reference TRBV7-3 and TRBJ2-7 for the parts outside the CDR3, the full variable domain is GAGVSQTPSNKVTEKGKYVELRCDPISGHTALYWYRQSLGQGPEFLIYFQGTGAADDSGLPNDRFFAVRPEGSVSTLKIQRTERGDSAVYLCASSLTGGQGPAEQYFGPGTRLTVT.

The rearrangement links TRBV5-1 to TRBJ2-3; TRBD2 agrees at 9 bases. With V trimmed by 0 bases and J by 1 base, 6 bases remained unmatched. CDR1 SGHRS and CDR2 YFSETQ come from the germline V gene. The CDR3 spans 17 residues. The CDR3 sequence is CASSLDPLAGGTDTQYF. The CDR3 region has the DNA TGCGCCAGCAGCTTGGATCCTTTAGCGGGAGGCACAGATACGCAGTATTTT.

This clone was seen a single time. The chain has TRBV18 and TRBJ2-7, with a tentative D call TRBD1 (5 bases). Trimming took 2 bases from V and 3 from J, leaving 14 bases between them. This CDR3 region has 15 residues. The germline V gene has CDR1 KGHSH and CDR2 LQKENI. The CDR3 sequence: CASSPSFDSDYEQYF. Written as DNA, the CDR3 is TGTGCCAGCTCACCATCCTTTGACAGCGACTACGAGCAGTACTTC.

V usage is TRBV5-1 and J usage is TRBJ1-6; a weak D match, TRBD1 (6 bases). The CDR3 has 18 amino acids. V lost 0 bases and J 10 bases, leaving 23 bases between the germline ends. Germline CDR1 and CDR2: SGHRS and YFSETQ. CDR3 region: CASSLASRGLYLTSPLHF. CDR3 nucleotides: TGCGCCAGCAGCTTGGCCTCCAGGGGCTTATACCTAACGTCACCCCTCCACTTT.

This clone was seen a single time. The rearrangement joins TRBV12-5 to TRBJ2-3; D might be TRBD2 (5 bases). The V gene's germline CDR1 is LGHNT and CDR2 FRNRAP. The CDR3 contains 14 residues. V was shortened by 2 bases and J by 5 bases, with 11 bases between the two germline ends. The CDR3 region is CASGLRSGIDTQYF. Here the CDR3 DNA reads TGTGCTAGTGGTTTGCGTTCGGGGATAGATACGCAGTATTTT.

This clone has just one count. The V gene is TRBV28, the J gene TRBJ2-1; 15 bases line up with TRBD2. This CDR3 comprises 17 residues. V lost 2 bases and J lost 7; bases outside the gene matches: 6. Germline-derived CDR1 and CDR2 are MDHEN and SYDVKM. As DNA, the CDR3 is TGTGCCAGCAGTTTACACGGACTAGCGGGAGGGGGGAATGAGCAGTTCTTC. This sequence encodes CASSLHGLAGGGNEQFF.

This sequence joins TRBV19 and TRBJ1-5; 11 bases fit TRBD1. Germline assignment: CDR1 LNHDA and CDR2 SQIVND (reference sequence). Trimming cost V 4 bases and J 6 bases; bases outside gene matches: 8. The CDR3 spans 16 residues. The CDR3, as DNA: TGTGCCAGTAGTAGCCGGACAGGGGGCTTTCGTCAGCCCCAGCATTTT. It translates to CASSSRTGGFRQPQHF.

This rearrangement joins TRBV19 to TRBJ2-7; maybe TRBD1 (5 bases). The CDR3 extends over 15 amino acids. V was pared by 1 base and J by 2 bases, with 12 bases between. From germline, CDR1 is LNHDA and CDR2 SQIVND (reference sequence). This chain's CDR3 is CASSIGIQGTYEQYF. CDR3 in DNA: TGTGCCAGTAGTATAGGGATCCAGGGCACCTACGAGCAGTACTTC.

The J gene is TRBJ1-2, the V gene TRBV5-1, with 11 bases identical to TRBD1. This CDR3 contains 13 residues. V trimming: 9 bases; J trimming: 7 bases; junction bases outside the gene matches: 8. Per germline, CDR1 SGHRS and CDR2 YFSETQ. In DNA form, the CDR3 reads TGCGCCACGGGAACCGGGACAGGGGGTGGCTACACCTTC. It yields the protein CATGTGTGGGYTF.

This chain uses TRBV9 with TRBJ2-1; no clear D gene. The CDR3 sequence is 15 residues long. Germline V gene sequence: CDR1 SGDLS, CDR2 YYNGEE. Trimming stripped 0 bases from V and 7 bases from J, with 14 bases between. This CDR3 reads CASSVGAGSRNEQFF. The CDR3 bases are TGTGCCAGCAGCGTAGGAGCTGGTAGTAGGAATGAGCAGTTCTTC.

This clone appeared a few times. The junction does not match germline at one end; this may be a read error. The genes are TRBV30 and TRBJ2-4; 9 nucleotides agree with TRBD2. CDR1 GTSNPN and CDR2 SVGIG come from the germline V gene (reference sequence). The CDR3 spans 11 residues. This CDR3 reads CAWSGEVSGGF. The CDR3 DNA follows: TGTGCCTGGAGTGGCGAGGTTAGCGGGGGCTTC.

The genes are TRBV7-9 and TRBJ1-1; 10 positions match TRBD1. The CDR3 has 17 residues. CDR1 SEHNR and CDR2 FQNEAQ come from the germline V gene (reference sequence). V lost 4 bases, J lost 1 base, and 9 bases stayed unmatched. CDR3 in DNA: TGTGCCAGCAGCTCCCGGGACAGGGGATGGAGGAACACTGAAGCTTTCTTT. Translating gives CASSSRDRGWRNTEAFF.

This clone was seen just once. The rearrangement uses TRBV7-9 and TRBJ1-1; D is undetermined. V gave up 3 bases and J gave up 1 base, with 9 bases separating them. Per germline, CDR1 SEHNR and CDR2 FQNEAQ (reference sequence). CDR3 length: 14 residues. The CDR3 protein is CASSFSVTNTEAFF. The CDR3 bases are TGTGCCAGCAGCTTTTCTGTTACGAACACTGAAGCTTTCTTT. Full variable domain (outside the CDR3, taken from reference TRBV7-9 and TRBJ1-1): DTGVSQNPRHKITKRGQNVTFRCDPISEHNRLYWYRQTLGQGPEFLTYFQNEAQLEKSRLLSDRFSAERPKGSFSTLEIQRTEQGDSAMYLCASSFSVTNTEAFFGQGTRLTVV.